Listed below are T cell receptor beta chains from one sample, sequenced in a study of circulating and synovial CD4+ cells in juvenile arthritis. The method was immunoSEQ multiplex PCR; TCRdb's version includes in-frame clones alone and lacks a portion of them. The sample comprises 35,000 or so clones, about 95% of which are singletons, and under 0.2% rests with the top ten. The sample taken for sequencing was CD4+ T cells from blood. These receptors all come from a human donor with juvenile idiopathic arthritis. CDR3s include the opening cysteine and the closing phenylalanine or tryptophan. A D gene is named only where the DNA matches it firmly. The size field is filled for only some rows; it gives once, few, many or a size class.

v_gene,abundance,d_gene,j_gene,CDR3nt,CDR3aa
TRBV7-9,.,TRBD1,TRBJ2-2,TGTGCCAGCAGCTCTGGACAGGGGAACACCGGGGAGCTGTTTTTT,CASSSGQGNTGELFF
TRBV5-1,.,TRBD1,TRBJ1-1,TGCGCCAGCAGCTTGGCTTCTACCGGGACAGGGGGCACTTACGAACACCTAATGAACACTGAAGCTTTCTTT,CASSLASTGTGGTYEHLMNTEAFF
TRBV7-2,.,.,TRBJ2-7,TGTGCCAGCAGCCCGCGTAATACGAACTCCTACGAGCAGTACTTC,CASSPRNTNSYEQYF
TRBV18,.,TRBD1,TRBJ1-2,TGTGCCAGCTCACCGGGACAGATAAAAGCATATGGCTACACCTTC,CASSPGQIKAYGYTF
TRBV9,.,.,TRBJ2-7,TGTGCCAGCAGCACAATGCCAGGTTGGGGAGACGAGCAGTACTTC,CASSTMPGWGDEQYF
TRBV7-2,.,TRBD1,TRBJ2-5,TGTGCCAGCAGCTTCGACAGGGGTTATGAGACCCAGTACTTC,CASSFDRGYETQYF
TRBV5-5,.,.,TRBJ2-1,TGTGCCAGCAGCTGGGACACCCACAATGAGCAGTTCTTC,CASSWDTHNEQFF
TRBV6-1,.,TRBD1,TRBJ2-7,TGTGCCAGCAGACAAACGACAGGGACCCACGAGCAGTACTTC,CASRQTTGTHEQYF
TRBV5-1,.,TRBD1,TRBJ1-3,TGCGCCAGCAGCTCCGGGACAGGAAAGACCTCTGGAAACACCATATATTTT,CASSSGTGKTSGNTIYF
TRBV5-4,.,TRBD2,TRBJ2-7,TGTGCCAGCGGCTCAGGCGGGGGGGCAACGAACGAGCAGTACTTC,CASGSGGGATNEQYF
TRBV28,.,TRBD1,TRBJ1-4,TGTGCCACCAACGGACAGGGGGCAACTAATGAAAAACTGTTTTTT,CATNGQGATNEKLFF
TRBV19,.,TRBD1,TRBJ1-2,TGTGCCAGTAGTGATCGACAGGGGGCGCTTGGCTACACCTTC,CASSDRQGALGYTF
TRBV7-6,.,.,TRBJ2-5,TGTGCCAGCAGCTTAGAGAGATCTGGAGAGACCCAGTACTTC,CASSLERSGETQYF
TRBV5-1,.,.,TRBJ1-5,TGCGCCAGCAGCTTGGGTTTCGGGGATGGCCAGCCCCAGCATTTT,CASSLGFGDGQPQHF
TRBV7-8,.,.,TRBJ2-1,TGTGCCAGCAGCTTAGGGCGGACTTTATCCTACAATGAGCAGTTCTTC,CASSLGRTLSYNEQFF
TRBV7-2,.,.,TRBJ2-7,TGTGCCAGCAGCCCTTTGGGGGGCGAGCAGTACTTC,CASSPLGGEQYF
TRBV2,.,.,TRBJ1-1,TGTGCCAGCAGTGACGAGGGAATAGGTGAAGCTTTCTTT,CASSDEGIGEAFF
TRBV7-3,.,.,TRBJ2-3,TGTGCCAGCAGCCAATGGCGCACAGATACGCAGTATTTT,CASSQWRTDTQYF
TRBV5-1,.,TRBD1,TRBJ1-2,TGCGCCAGCAGCTGGGGACAGGGGGCTGGGGGCTACACCTTC,CASSWGQGAGGYTF
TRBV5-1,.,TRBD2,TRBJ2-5,TGCGCCAGCAGCTTGGAACCCAGCGGGAGAGATACACTGCCCCAGCAGACCCAGTACTTC,CASSLEPSGRDTLPQQTQYF
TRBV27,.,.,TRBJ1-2,TGTGCCAGCGCTCGTGGAGCTAACTATGGCTACACCTTC,CASARGANYGYTF
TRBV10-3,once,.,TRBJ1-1,TGTGCCATCAGTGAAGGTCGGCAGGGAGGTTACACTGAAGCTTTCTTT,CAISEGRQGGYTEAFF
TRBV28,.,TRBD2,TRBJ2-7,TGTGCCAGCAGCCTAGCGGGGGGGCCCTACGAGCAGTACTTC,CASSLAGGPYEQYF
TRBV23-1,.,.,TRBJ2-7,TGCGCCAGCAGTGGGGCCCGCCCGCAGGTCAGCTCCTACGAGCAGTACTTC,CASSGARPQVSSYEQYF
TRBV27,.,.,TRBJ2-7,TGTGCCAGCAGTGGGACTTCGCGCTACGAGCAGTACTTC,CASSGTSRYEQYF
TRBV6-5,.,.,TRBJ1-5,TGTGCCAGCCGACAGGCAGGGGATGTTCAGCCCCAGCATTTT,CASRQAGDVQPQHF
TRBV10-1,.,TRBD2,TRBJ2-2,TGCGCCAGCACTAGCGGGAGTGCCGGGGAGCTGTTTTTT,CASTSGSAGELFF
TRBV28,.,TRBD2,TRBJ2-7,TGTGCCAGCAGCCTCCTCGGGCGGGTCGGGAGGGACTTC,CASSLLGRVGRDF
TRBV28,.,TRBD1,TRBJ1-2,TGTGCCAGCACGGGGACAGGGGGATCGGGTGGCTACACCTTC,CASTGTGGSGGYTF
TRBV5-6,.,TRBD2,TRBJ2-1,TGTGCCAGCAGTTATTATAGCGGGGAGGCCTACAATGAGCAGTTCTTC,CASSYYSGEAYNEQFF
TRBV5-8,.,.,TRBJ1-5,TGTGCCAGCAGGGACAGCCTTTTCAATCAGCCCCAGCATTTT,CASRDSLFNQPQHF
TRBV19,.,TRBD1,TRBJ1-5,TGTGCCAGTAGTCGGGACAGGGATAACAATCAGCCCCAGCATTTT,CASSRDRDNNQPQHF
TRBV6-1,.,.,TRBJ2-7,TGTGCCAGCAGTGCAACTAGGTACGAGCAGTACTTC,CASSATRYEQYF
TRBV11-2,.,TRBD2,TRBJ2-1,TGTGCCAGCAGCTCAAGGACTAGCCCGAGAAATGAGCAGTTCTTC,CASSSRTSPRNEQFF
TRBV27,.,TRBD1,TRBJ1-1,TGTGCCAGCGAACCGACAGGGTCGAACACTGAAGCTTTCTTT,CASEPTGSNTEAFF
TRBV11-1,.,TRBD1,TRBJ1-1,TGTGCCAGCAGACAAGGGACAGGGGGGAACACTGAAGCTTTCTTT,CASRQGTGGNTEAFF
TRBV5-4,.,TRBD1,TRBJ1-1,TGTGCCAGCAGCGGGACAGGGGTGGGGAACACTGAAGCTTTCTTT,CASSGTGVGNTEAFF
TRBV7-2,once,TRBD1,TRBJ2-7,TGTGCCAGCAGCCCCGGGACAGGGTCCTACGAGCAGTACTTC,CASSPGTGSYEQYF
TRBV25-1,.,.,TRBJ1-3,TGTGCCAGCACCCAAGGGACAACTGGAAACACCATATATTTT,CASTQGTTGNTIYF
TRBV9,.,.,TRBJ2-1,TGTGCCAGCAGCGTAGCATCTGAGCAGTTCTTC,CASSVASEQFF
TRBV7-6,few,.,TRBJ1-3,TGTGCCAGCAGCCCCCCGGTGCCTGGAAACACCATATATTTT,CASSPPVPGNTIYF
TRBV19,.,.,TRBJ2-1,TGTGCCAGTAGTCTCCGGACAGACTACAATGAGCAGTTCTTC,CASSLRTDYNEQFF
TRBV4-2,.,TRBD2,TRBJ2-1,TGTGCCAGCAGCCATGGGCGGGGGAACTACAATGAGCAGTTCTTC,CASSHGRGNYNEQFF
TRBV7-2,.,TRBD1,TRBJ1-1,TGTGCCAGCAGCACTCGACAGGGAATGAACACTGAAGCTTTCTTT,CASSTRQGMNTEAFF
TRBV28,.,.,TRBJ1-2,TGTGCCAGCACCTCATACTTGGGAGCTAACTATGGCTACACCTTC,CASTSYLGANYGYTF